These 26 T cell receptor beta chains came from one sample sequenced in a study of cytomegalovirus exposure and HLA in healthy donors. PCR employed 60 Vbeta and 13 Jbeta primers. The assay was immunoSEQ multiplex PCR, and TCRdb's table has in-frame clones only and misses some. The sample has roughly 100,000 clones; 83% are singletons. Sequencing was done on a sample of PBMCs. Receptors originate from a man aged 18-30 years in good health and CMV-seronegative.

The chain employs TRBV19 and TRBJ2-7, with 8 bases identical to TRBD1. Germline V gene sequence: CDR1 LNHDA, CDR2 SQIVND (reference sequence). Unmatched junction bases numbered 8, after V lost 5 bases and J lost 5 bases. The CDR3 loop spans 14 amino acids. The CDR3 DNA reads as TGTGCCAGTAGTGTGAGGACAGGGCTCAACGAGCAGTACTTC. The encoded protein is CASSVRTGLNEQYF. The variable domain in full, completed from reference TRBV19 and TRBJ2-7, reads DGGITQSPKYLFRKEGQNVTLSCEQNLNHDAMYWYRQDPGQGLRLIYYSQIVNDFQKGDIAEGYSVSREKKESFPLTVTSAQKNPTAFYLCASSVRTGLNEQYFGPGTRLTVT.

This clone occurred a few times. The rearrangement links TRBV6-6 to TRBJ1-3, with TRBD1 matching 9 bases. The CDR3 extends over 16 amino acids. The trim removed 5 bases at V and 0 bases at J, leaving 5 bases unmatched. From germline, CDR1 is MNHNY and CDR2 SVGAGI (reference sequence). The CDR3 bases are TGTGCCAGCAGTGCGGGACAGGGTAGCTCTGGAAACACCATATATTTT. This codes for CASSAGQGSSGNTIYF.

V gene TRBV7-2 combines with J gene TRBJ1-2; tentative D call: TRBD1 (5 bases). Deletions cut 2 bases from V and 8 bases from J, with 18 bases between. The CDR3 consists of 15 residues. CDR1 is SGHTA and CDR2 is FQGNSA in the germline V gene. This CDR3 reads CASSLSGRVGWGYTF. The CDR3 coding sequence is TGTGCCAGCAGCTTATCAGGCAGGGTAGGATGGGGCTACACCTTC.

This clone was seen a handful of times. The gene calls are TRBV7-2 and TRBJ2-3; 9 nucleotides line up with TRBD2. Germline V CDR1 and CDR2: SGHTA, FQGNSA. The CDR3 has 18 residues. V dropped 1 base and J dropped 6; count of bases not matched to a gene: 14. The CDR3 loop reads CASSLEVLAGGLRDTQYF. As DNA, the CDR3 is TGTGCCAGCAGCTTAGAGGTTCTGGCGGGAGGGCTGAGGGATACGCAGTATTTT.

The chain recombines TRBV10-2 with TRBJ2-2; no clear D. The CDR3 is 12 amino acids. Looked up from germline, CDR1 is WSHSY and CDR2 is SAAADI. Between the trimmed V and J ends, which lost 4 bases and 7 bases, there was a span of 7 bases. The CDR3 protein is CASSVLGGELFF. DNA for the CDR3: TGCGCCAGCAGTGTCCTAGGCGGGGAGCTGTTTTTT.

Only a few counts were recorded for this clone. The V and J genes are TRBV7-8 and TRBJ2-7, with 14 bases aligning to TRBD2. CDR1 and CDR2 from the germline V gene are SGHVS and FQNEAQ. The V segment lost 2 bases and the J segment 3 bases; nucleotides outside the gene matches: 9. The length of the CDR3 is 18 residues. CDR3 residues: CASSLTRTSGRRDYEQYF. The CDR3 coding sequence is TGTGCCAGCAGCTTAACAAGGACTAGCGGGAGGCGGGACTACGAGCAGTACTTC.

The chain links TRBV14 to TRBJ1-6; a possible D gene is TRBD1 (5 bases). The length of the CDR3 is 14 residues. Germline V CDR1 and CDR2: SGHDN, FVKESK. V lost 4 bases to trimming and J lost 6 bases, with 10 bases between them. The DNA of the CDR3 is TGTGCCAGCAGCCCGACAGCCGTTAATTCACCCCTCCACTTT. Translated: CASSPTAVNSPLHF.

This clone was observed a single time. The rearrangement links TRBV5-1 to TRBJ2-5; 7 positions agree with TRBD1. CDR1 is SGHRS and CDR2 is YFSETQ in the germline V gene. J was trimmed by 4 bases and V by 0 bases; bases with no gene match: 9. This CDR3 region has 16 residues. CDR3 sequence reads: CASSLGAQGKGETQYF. The CDR3 bases are TGCGCCAGCAGCTTGGGTGCACAGGGGAAAGGAGAGACCCAGTACTTC.

The chain recombines TRBV28 with TRBJ1-2, with 7 bases fitting TRBD1. Trimming removed 5 bases from V and 8 bases from J; junction bases left unmatched: 5. The CDR3 covers 12 residues. Germline CDR1 is MDHEN and CDR2 is SYDVKM. This chain's CDR3 is CASSVGGEGYTF. In DNA form, the CDR3 reads TGTGCCAGCAGTGTAGGGGGCGAGGGCTACACCTTC.

The rearrangement uses TRBV6-1 and TRBJ1-1; 10 positions match TRBD1. The CDR3 contains 12 residues. CDR1 is MNHNS and CDR2 is SASEGT in the germline V gene. V shed 5 bases and J 11 bases; nucleotides not matched to a gene: 5. The CDR3 nucleotides read TGTGCCAGCAGTACGCCGGGACAGGGGGCTTTCTTT. Protein: CASSTPGQGAFF.

The CDR3 nucleotides are TGTGCCAGCAGTGGCCCCGGGACTAGCGGGAGGTTTAGACCGGATACGCAGTATTTT. As protein: CASSGPGTSGRFRPDTQYF. V is TRBV28 and J is TRBJ2-3; the match to TRBD2 covers 15 bases. Germline lookup yields CDR1 MDHEN and CDR2 SYDVKM. After removal of 5 bases from V and 6 bases from J, the junction contained 15 bases not matched to a gene. The CDR3 contains 19 residues. Looking up the rest from reference TRBV28 and TRBJ2-3 gives the full variable domain: DVKVTQSSRYLVKRTGEKVFLECVQDMDHENMFWYRQDPGLGLRLIYFSYDVKMKEKGDIPEGYSVSREKKERFSLILESASTNQTSMYLCASSGPGTSGRFRPDTQYFGPGTRLTVL.

This chain joins TRBV28 and TRBJ2-3; tentative D call: TRBD2 (5 bases). Trimming removed 6 bases at V and 0 bases at J, with 10 bases between. The CDR3 is 14 residues long. Germline CDR1 and CDR2: MDHEN and SYDVKM. As DNA, the CDR3 is TGTGCCAGCAGCCCACGGGGTAGCACAGATACGCAGTATTTT. Its protein product is CASSPRGSTDTQYF.

V is TRBV27 and J is TRBJ2-1; 7 nucleotides agree with TRBD1. Germline V CDR1 and CDR2: MNHEY, SMNVEV (reference sequence). CDR3 length: 14 amino acids. After removal of 3 bases from V and 10 bases from J, the junction contained 9 bases not matched to a gene. The CDR3 region is CASSFFPRDSEQFF. In DNA, the CDR3 is TGTGCCAGCAGTTTTTTCCCTCGGGACAGCGAGCAGTTCTTC.

J is TRBJ1-4 and V is TRBV18; 9 bases align to TRBD1. V trimming: 4 bases; J trimming: 0 bases; junction bases outside the gene matches: 6. This CDR3 spans 17 amino acids. CDR1 and CDR2 from the germline V gene are KGHSH and LQKENI. CDR3 sequence: CASSQDRGHATNEKLFF. The CDR3 region has the DNA TGTGCCAGCTCACAGGACAGGGGCCATGCAACTAATGAAAAACTGTTTTTT.

The genes are TRBV19 and TRBJ2-1; 9 nucleotides agree with TRBD2. The junction had 8 bases not matched to a gene; V was cut back by 8 bases and J by 0 bases. There are 16 residues in the CDR3. CDR1 is LNHDA, CDR2 SQIVND, per germline (reference sequence). The CDR3 loop is CASSSPTSGSYNEQFF. The CDR3 coding sequence is TGTGCCAGTTCGAGTCCGACTAGCGGCTCCTACAATGAGCAGTTCTTC.

Note on this clone: The DNA is omitted, as the CDR3 cannot be located on it reliably, and the CDR3 follows TCRdb's listing. The chain couples TRBV6-5 to TRBJ2-5; the D segment call TRBD1 is taken from the table without a DNA check. CDR1 and CDR2 (germline): MNHEY, SVGAGI. The CDR3 is 14 residues long, counting both termini. The CDR3 sequence is CASSTGQGVAPGNF.

V gene TRBV7-8 combines with J gene TRBJ1-4; 8 positions agree with TRBD1. This CDR3 has 16 amino acids. CDR1 and CDR2 (germline): SGHVS, FQNEAQ. V lost 3 bases and J lost 8; bases outside the gene matches: 11. The CDR3 sequence is CASSLGAGGGGEKLFF. CDR3 bases: TGTGCCAGCAGCTTGGGAGCAGGGGGCGGGGGAGAAAAACTGTTTTTT.

This clone was observed a few times. The CDR3 nucleotides read TGTGCCAGCAGCTCAGACGCCCGGGGCGAGCAGTACTTC. This codes for CASSSDARGEQYF. This sequence joins TRBV5-4 and TRBJ2-7; a possible D gene is TRBD2 (5 bases). Germline V CDR1 and CDR2: SGHNT, YYREEE (reference sequence). CDR3 length equals 13 residues. With 3 bases removed from V and 6 bases from J, the gap between germline ends came to 13 bases.

This clone was seen more than once but under ten times. The chain is built from TRBV5-4 and TRBJ2-3, with D tentatively TRBD2 (5 bases). CDR1 is SGHNT and CDR2 is YYREEE in the germline V gene (reference sequence). There are 17 residues in the CDR3. V was trimmed by 4 bases and J by 10 bases, leaving 28 bases between them. CDR3 sequence reads: CASSPRTRSEVGVAQYF. The CDR3 nucleotides read TGTGCCAGCAGCCCCCGAACCAGGTCGGAGGTCGGCGTGGCGCAGTATTTT.

V usage is TRBV7-2 and J usage is TRBJ2-5, with TRBD2 matching 10 bases. The J call is uncertain, as TRBJ2-7 better fits the DNA end. The germline V gene has CDR1 SGHTA and CDR2 FQGNSA. The CDR3 extends over 17 amino acids. In DNA, the CDR3 is TGTGCCAGCAGCTTGGGCCTAGCGGGAGTAAGGTCCTACGAGCAGTACTTC. Translated: CASSLGLAGVRSYEQYF.

This rearrangement joins TRBV5-4 to TRBJ2-7; a possible D gene is TRBD2 (7 bases). The CDR3 consists of 15 residues. Trimming left V 0 bases short and J 2 bases short, with 12 bases between. Germline-derived CDR1 and CDR2 are SGHNT and YYREEE (reference sequence). Here the CDR3 DNA reads TGTGCCAGCAGCTTGGTAGGGGGGGGCCCCTACGAGCAGTACTTC. Protein: CASSLVGGGPYEQYF.

V gene TRBV10-2 combines with J gene TRBJ2-7; tentative D call: TRBD2 (7 bases). The V end was cut by 10 bases, the J end by 6 bases, with 22 bases between. Per germline, CDR1 WSHSY and CDR2 SAAADI. The CDR3 extends over 14 amino acids. The CDR3 reads CAIGGGGLSFEQYF. CDR3 bases: TGCGCCATTGGTGGGGGGGGCTTAAGCTTCGAGCAGTACTTC.

Notes on this clone: An end of the junction does not agree with germline; a read error may underlie this. The CDR3 nucleotides read TGTGCCAGCAGCCCGGTTAGGGGCCGGTACGAGCAGTACTTC. This codes for CASSPVRGRYEQYF. V is TRBV5-1 and J is TRBJ2-7; D may be TRBD1 (5 bases). CDR1 is SGHRS and CDR2 is YFSETQ in the germline V gene. The CDR3 has 14 residues.

The chain has TRBV7-8 and TRBJ1-5; the D gene is possibly TRBD1 (6 bases). V lost 1 base and J lost 1, with 14 bases in between. The germline V gene has CDR1 SGHVS and CDR2 FQNEAQ. The CDR3 is 17 amino acids. CDR3 in DNA: TGTGCCAGCAGCTTAGGTCACAGGGTGGAAAGCAATCAGCCCCAGCATTTT. Translated, it gives CASSLGHRVESNQPQHF.

The rearrangement links TRBV27 to TRBJ2-2; the D gene is possibly TRBD1 (5 bases). Germline CDR1 and CDR2: MNHEY and SMNVEV (reference sequence). V was pared by 5 bases and J by 0 bases, with 13 bases between. The CDR3 length is 16 residues. The DNA of the CDR3 is TGTGCCAGCAGTCCTTCAGGGCCACCGAACACCGGGGAGCTGTTTTTT. This codes for CASSPSGPPNTGELFF.

This clone was counted only a few times. The genes are TRBV27 and TRBJ1-2, with D maybe TRBD1 (6 bases). The CDR3 spans 14 residues. V was cut by 5 bases and J by 5 bases, with 15 bases left in between. Germline V gives CDR1 MNHEY, CDR2 SMNVEV (reference sequence). The CDR3 spells CASSPIAGAYGYTF. In nucleotides, the CDR3 is TGTGCCAGCAGTCCTATAGCAGGGGCTTATGGCTACACCTTC.